This TCR beta chain was recorded in a study of tumor-infiltrating lymphocytes in localized non-small cell lung cancer. Whole-study findings and limits: Different pieces of the same tissue went to different assays, confounding technical variation with intratumor heterogeneity. Only some patients had TCR sequencing, depending on available tissue. Immunotypes IM1 and IM2 had similar TCR-derived T-cell fractions. Tumors had more T cell infiltration than uninvolved lung, per TCRbeta sequencing and CD3 counts.

A word on this clone: Its antigen is unidentified.

CDR1 and CDR2 from the germline V gene are ENHRY and SYGVKD. V shed 9 bases and J 0 bases; nucleotides not matched to a gene: 8. The CDR3 totals 14 residues. Repertoires were generated with immunoSEQ multiplex PCR, while TCRdb's copy carries only in-frame clones and drops some. Of 10,000 or so clones in the sample, about 80% were seen once. The chain joins TRBV10-3 to TRBJ2-7; 7 nucleotides line up with TRBD2. This clonotype was sampled from a human donor with non-small cell lung cancer. The sequencing sample was made of uninvolved lung tissue not adjacent to the tumor. The CDR3 DNA reads as TGTGCCATGGGGGGGGACGGAAGCTCCTACGAGCAGTACTTC. Translating it yields CAMGGDGSSYEQYF.